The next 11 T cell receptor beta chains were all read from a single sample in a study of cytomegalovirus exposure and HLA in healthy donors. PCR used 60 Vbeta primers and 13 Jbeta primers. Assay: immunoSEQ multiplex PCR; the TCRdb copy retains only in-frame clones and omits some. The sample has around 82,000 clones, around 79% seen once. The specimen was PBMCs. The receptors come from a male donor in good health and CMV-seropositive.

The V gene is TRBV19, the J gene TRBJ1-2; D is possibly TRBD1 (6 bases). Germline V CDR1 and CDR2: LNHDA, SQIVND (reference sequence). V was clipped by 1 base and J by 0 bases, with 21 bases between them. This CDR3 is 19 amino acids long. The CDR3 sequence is CASSIGGGEKFGANYGYTF. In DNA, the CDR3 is TGTGCCAGTAGTATAGGAGGGGGGGAAAAGTTTGGAGCTAACTATGGCTACACCTTC.

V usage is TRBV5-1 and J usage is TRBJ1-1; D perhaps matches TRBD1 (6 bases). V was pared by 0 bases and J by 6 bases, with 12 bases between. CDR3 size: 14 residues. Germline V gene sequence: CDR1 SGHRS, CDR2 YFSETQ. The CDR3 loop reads CASSLGGRRAEAFF. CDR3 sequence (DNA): TGCGCCAGCAGCTTGGGGGGGCGCCGGGCTGAAGCTTTCTTT.

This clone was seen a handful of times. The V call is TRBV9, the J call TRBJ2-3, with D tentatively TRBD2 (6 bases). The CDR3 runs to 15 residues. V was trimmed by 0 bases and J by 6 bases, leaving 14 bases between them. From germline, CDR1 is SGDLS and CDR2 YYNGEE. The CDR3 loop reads CASSVAVAGLDTQYF. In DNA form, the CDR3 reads TGTGCCAGCAGCGTAGCGGTCGCGGGGTTGGATACGCAGTATTTT. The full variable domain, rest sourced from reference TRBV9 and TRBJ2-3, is DSGVTQTPKHLITATGQRVTLRCSPRSGDLSVYWYQQSLDQGLQFLIQYYNGEERAKGNILERFSAQQFPDLHSELNLSSLELGDSALYFCASSVAVAGLDTQYFGPGTRLTVL.

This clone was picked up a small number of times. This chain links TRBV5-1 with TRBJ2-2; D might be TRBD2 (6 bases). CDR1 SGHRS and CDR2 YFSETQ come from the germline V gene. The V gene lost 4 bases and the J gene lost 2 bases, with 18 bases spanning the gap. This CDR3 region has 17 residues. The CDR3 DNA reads TGCGCCAGCAGCAGGGTGCGGGGTTTAACAAACACCGGGGAGCTGTTTTTT. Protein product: CASSRVRGLTNTGELFF.

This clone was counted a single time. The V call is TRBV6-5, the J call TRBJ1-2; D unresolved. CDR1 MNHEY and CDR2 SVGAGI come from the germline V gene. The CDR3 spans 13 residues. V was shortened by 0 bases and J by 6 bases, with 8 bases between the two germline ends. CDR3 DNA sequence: TGTGCCAGCAGTTACTCTGGAGGGCATGGCTACACCTTC. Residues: CASSYSGGHGYTF.

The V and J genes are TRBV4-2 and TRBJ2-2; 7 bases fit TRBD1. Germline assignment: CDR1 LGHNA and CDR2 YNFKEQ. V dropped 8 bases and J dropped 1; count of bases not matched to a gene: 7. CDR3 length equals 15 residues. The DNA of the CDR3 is TGTGCCAGCGGCCCACGGACAGGGAACACCGGGGAGCTGTTTTTT. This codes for CASGPRTGNTGELFF.

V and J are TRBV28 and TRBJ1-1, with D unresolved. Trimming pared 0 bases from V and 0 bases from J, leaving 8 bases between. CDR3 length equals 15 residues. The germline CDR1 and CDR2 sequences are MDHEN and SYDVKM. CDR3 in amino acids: CASSLWGEMNTEAFF. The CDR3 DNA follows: TGTGCCAGCAGTTTATGGGGCGAGATGAACACTGAAGCTTTCTTT.

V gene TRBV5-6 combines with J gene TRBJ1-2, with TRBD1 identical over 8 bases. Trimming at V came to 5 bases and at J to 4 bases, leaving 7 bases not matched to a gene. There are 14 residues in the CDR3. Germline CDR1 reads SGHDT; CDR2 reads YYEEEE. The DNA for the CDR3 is TGTGCCAGCAGTGGGCAGGGGGCAGGCTATGGCTACACCTTC. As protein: CASSGQGAGYGYTF.

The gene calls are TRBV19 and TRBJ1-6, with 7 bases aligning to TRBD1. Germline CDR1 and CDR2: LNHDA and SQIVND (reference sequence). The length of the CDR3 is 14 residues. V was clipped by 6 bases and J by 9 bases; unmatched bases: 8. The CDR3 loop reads CASSPPGQTSPLHF. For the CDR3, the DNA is TGTGCCAGTAGCCCCCCGGGACAGACTTCACCCCTCCACTTT.

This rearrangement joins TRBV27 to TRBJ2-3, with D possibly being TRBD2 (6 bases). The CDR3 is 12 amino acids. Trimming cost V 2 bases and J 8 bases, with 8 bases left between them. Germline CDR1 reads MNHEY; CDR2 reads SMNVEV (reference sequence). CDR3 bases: TGTGCCAGCAGTTTAAAGGGAGGTACGCAGTATTTT. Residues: CASSLKGGTQYF.

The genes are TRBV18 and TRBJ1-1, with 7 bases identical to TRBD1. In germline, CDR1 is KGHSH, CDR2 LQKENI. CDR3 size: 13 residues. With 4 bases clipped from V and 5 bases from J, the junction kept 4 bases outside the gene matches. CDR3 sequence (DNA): TGTGCCAGCTCACTCGGACAGGTAACTGAAGCTTTCTTT. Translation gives CASSLGQVTEAFF.